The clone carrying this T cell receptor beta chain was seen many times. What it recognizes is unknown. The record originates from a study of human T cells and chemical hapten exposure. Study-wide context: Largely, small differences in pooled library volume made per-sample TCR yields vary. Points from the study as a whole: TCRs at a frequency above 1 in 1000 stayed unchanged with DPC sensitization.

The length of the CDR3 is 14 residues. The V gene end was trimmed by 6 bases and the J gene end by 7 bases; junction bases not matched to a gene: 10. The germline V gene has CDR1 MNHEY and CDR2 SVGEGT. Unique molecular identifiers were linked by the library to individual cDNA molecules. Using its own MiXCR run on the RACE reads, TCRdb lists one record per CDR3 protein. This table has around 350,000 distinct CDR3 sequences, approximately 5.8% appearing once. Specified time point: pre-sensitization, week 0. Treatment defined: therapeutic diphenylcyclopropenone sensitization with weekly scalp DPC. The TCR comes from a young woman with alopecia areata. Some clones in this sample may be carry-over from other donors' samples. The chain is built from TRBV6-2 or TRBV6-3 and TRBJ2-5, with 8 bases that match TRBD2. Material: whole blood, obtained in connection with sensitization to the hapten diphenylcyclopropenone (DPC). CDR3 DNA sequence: TGTGCCAGCAGATTCAGCGGGGGCCGGGGGACCCAGTACTTC. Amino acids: CASRFSGGRGTQYF.